The text below deals with one TCR beta chain. These data are taken from a study of Graves' ophthalmopathy and Graves' hyperthyroidism. RNA transcripts were the source from which TCR beta CDR3 regions were amplified. Second-round multiplex PCR came after a first-round RT-PCR that employed HTBI primers. TCRdb itself ran the multiplex PCR reads through MiXCR, one entry per CDR3 protein. The sample shows 1 million to 1.3 million distinct CDR3 sequences, roughly two fifths of them seen only once. The V gene end was trimmed by 3 bases and the J gene end by 3 bases; junction bases not matched to a gene: 4. CDR3 length: 15 residues. The V gene's germline CDR1 is SGHAT and CDR2 FQNNGV.

The clonotype was recovered from an adult man with Graves' hyperthyroidism. The V gene is TRBV11-2, the J gene TRBJ2-7; 11 nucleotides agree with TRBD1. Source material: peripheral blood or thyroid tissue (not recorded which). The CDR3 DNA follows: TGTGCCAGCAGCTTCGGACAGGGGGCTGGCTACGAGCAGTACTTC. This gives the protein CASSFGQGAGYEQYF. The complete variable domain, with remaining parts taken from reference TRBV11-2 and TRBJ2-7, reads EAGVAQSPRYKIIEKRQSVAFWCNPISGHATLYWYQQILGQGPKLLIQFQNNGVVDDSQLPKDRFSAERLKGVDSTLKIQPAKLEDSAVYLCASSFGQGAGYEQYFGPGTRLTVT.